This is a list of T cell receptor beta chains from one sample in a study of post-analysis software for immune sequencing data. TCRdb reanalysed the PCR reads using MiXCR and keeps one entry per CDR3 protein. This sample has 600,000 to 700,000 distinct CDR3 sequences, with 55% to 70% found just once. Material: blood. The receptors come from a girl aged 2 to 10 with multiple sclerosis. Each CDR3 is given with its conserved first and last residue. D genes are given only for firm matches. Size is omitted from some rows. Given values are once, few, many or a class for expanded clones.

V gene	J gene	clone size	D gene	CDR3 DNA	CDR3 protein
TRBV30	TRBJ2-7	NA	TRBD1	TGTGCCTGGAGCATAGGACAGGGGTTCAACGAGCAGTACTTC	CAWSIGQGFNEQYF
TRBV19	TRBJ1-1	NA	NA	TGTGCCAGTAGTAATACGGTGAACACTGAAGCTTTCTTT	CASSNTVNTEAFF
TRBV6-5	TRBJ2-5	NA	NA	TGTGCCAGCAGTTACCTTGGGAGCCAAGAGACCCAGTACTTC	CASSYLGSQETQYF
TRBV12-3/TRBV12-4	TRBJ2-5	few	NA	TGTGCCAGCAGTGACACAGGTTGGGAGACCCAGTACTTC	CASSDTGWETQYF
TRBV20-1	TRBJ2-5	NA	TRBD2	TGCAGTGCTAATGGACTAGCGGGGGCCTTACAAGAGACCCAGTACTTC	CSANGLAGALQETQYF
TRBV11-2	TRBJ2-3	NA	NA	TGTGCCAGCAGCTCTTGGGCTCTCTCCCAGTATTTT	CASSSWALSQYF
TRBV5-1	TRBJ2-3	NA	TRBD2	TGCGCCAGCAGCTCGCATATTGGGACTAGCGGGGGCACAGATACGCAGTATTTT	CASSSHIGTSGGTDTQYF
TRBV9	TRBJ2-5	NA	NA	TGTGCCAGCAGCGTAACGGGAATCCAAGAGACCCAGTACTTC	CASSVTGIQETQYF
TRBV20-1	TRBJ2-3	once	TRBD2	TGCAGTGCTAGCGCTAGCGGGGGCCGCCTTGATACGCAGTATTTT	CSASASGGRLDTQYF
TRBV10-1	TRBJ2-1	NA	NA	TGCGCCAGCAGTGAGTCGAGTAGGGAGCAGTTCTTC	CASSESSREQFF
TRBV3-1	TRBJ2-4	once	NA	TGTGCCAGCAGCCAAGTTTGGGGGCTTGGAGCCAAAAACATTCAGTACTTC	CASSQVWGLGAKNIQYF
TRBV5-1	TRBJ2-1	few	TRBD2	TGCGCCAGCAGCTTGCCTTCCCCCGGGACTAGTCACTCCTACAATGAGCAGTTCTTC	CASSLPSPGTSHSYNEQFF
TRBV4-3	TRBJ2-5	NA	TRBD2	TGCGCCAGCAGCCAAGATTCGGCGACTAGCATTGGTTTCCAAGAGACCCAGTACTTC	CASSQDSATSIGFQETQYF
TRBV2	TRBJ1-6	NA	NA	TGTGCCAGCAGTGACTTACCTAATTCACCCCTCCACTTT	CASSDLPNSPLHF
TRBV6-2/TRBV6-3	TRBJ1-1	few	NA	TGTGCCAGCAGTTACTTCGGGGACACTGAAGCTTTCTTT	CASSYFGDTEAFF
TRBV5-6	TRBJ2-5	NA	NA	TGTACCAGCAGCCTCCGAATAGTCAGGGCGGAGACCCAGTACTTC	CTSSLRIVRAETQYF
TRBV7-3	TRBJ2-1	NA	TRBD2	TGTGCCAGCAGCATACTAGCGGGAGTCTACAATGAGCAGGTCTTC	CASSILAGVYNEQVF
TRBV28	TRBJ2-7	NA	NA	TGTGCCAGCAGTTTAAAGGGGCGCGGGGCTGTCCTTGGGGTCCGGAATGAGCAGTACTTC	CASSLKGRGAVLGVRNEQYF
TRBV7-3	TRBJ2-1	NA	NA	TGTGCCAGCAGCTTCCCCGAGGGTTTCAATGAGCAGTTCTTC	CASSFPEGFNEQFF
TRBV6-5	TRBJ2-6	many	NA	TGTGCCAGCGGGCAGGCTGGGGCCAACGTCCTGACTTTC	CASGQAGANVLTF
TRBV28	TRBJ2-7	few	TRBD1	TGTGCCAGCATTGAGGACAGGGCCGTTTACTACGAGCAGTACTTC	CASIEDRAVYYEQYF
TRBV27	TRBJ1-2	NA	NA	TGTGCCAGCAGTCCCCAGACGTCCGCCCATGGCTACACCTTC	CASSPQTSAHGYTF
TRBV6-5	TRBJ2-7	NA	NA	TGTGCCAGCAGCCGCGATCGAAAGAACGAGCAGTACTTC	CASSRDRKNEQYF
TRBV5-6	TRBJ1-2	once	NA	TGTGCCAGCAGCTTAAGATCGGGGTTCCTCTATGGCTACACCTTC	CASSLRSGFLYGYTF
TRBV12-3/TRBV12-4	TRBJ2-1	few	TRBD2	TGTGCCAGCAGCTGGACTAGCGGGAGTACTGTTGAGCAGTTCTTC	CASSWTSGSTVEQFF
TRBV7-9	TRBJ1-1	few	NA	TGTGCCAGCAGCTTATCCGGGGGCGTCGCTGAAGCTTTCTTT	CASSLSGGVAEAFF
TRBV29-1	TRBJ1-2	NA	NA	TGCAGCGTTAGGGCTAACTATGGCTACACCTTC	CSVRANYGYTF
TRBV29-1	TRBJ2-7	NA	NA	TGCAGCGTCCGACCGACGCCATTGGGCGAGCAGTACTTC	CSVRPTPLGEQYF
TRBV20-1	TRBJ2-1	NA	TRBD2	TGCAGTGCTAGACTCCTAGCGGGAGCCTCCTACAATGAGCAGTTCTTC	CSARLLAGASYNEQFF
TRBV12-3/TRBV12-4	TRBJ1-2	NA	TRBD1	TGTGCCAGCAGTTTTGGGGACAGGGGGCTCGGTGGCTACACCTTC	CASSFGDRGLGGYTF
TRBV28	TRBJ1-2	once	TRBD1	TGTGCCAGCAGTTTCCGAACCCCTGGACAGGGCTATGGCTACACCTTC	CASSFRTPGQGYGYTF